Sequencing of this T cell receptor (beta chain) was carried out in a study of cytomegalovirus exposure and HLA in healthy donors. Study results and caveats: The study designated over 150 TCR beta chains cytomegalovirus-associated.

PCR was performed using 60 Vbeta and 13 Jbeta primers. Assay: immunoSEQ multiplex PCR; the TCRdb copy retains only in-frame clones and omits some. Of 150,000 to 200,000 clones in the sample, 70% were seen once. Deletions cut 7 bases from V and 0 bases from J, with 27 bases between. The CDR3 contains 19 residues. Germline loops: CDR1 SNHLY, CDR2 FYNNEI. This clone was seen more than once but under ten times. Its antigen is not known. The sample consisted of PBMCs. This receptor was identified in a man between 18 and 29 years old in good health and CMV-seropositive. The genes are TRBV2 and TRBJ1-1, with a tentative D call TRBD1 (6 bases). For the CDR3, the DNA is TGTGCCAGCAATATCCTTTTTTGGACAGAACAATACTTGAACACTGAAGCTTTCTTT. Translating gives CASNILFWTEQYLNTEAFF. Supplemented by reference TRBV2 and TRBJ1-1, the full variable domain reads EPEVTQTPSHQVTQMGQEVILRCVPISNHLYFYWYRQILGQKVEFLVSFYNNEISEKSEIFDDQFSVERPDGSNFTLKIRSTKLEDSAMYFCASNILFWTEQYLNTEAFFGQGTRLTVV.